This T cell receptor beta chain was profiled in a study of CD8 T cells in ankylosing spondylitis. General observations from the study: From matched ankylosing spondylitis synovial fluid, disease-linked clones were reportedly recovered at significantly enriched levels. Earlier studies detected some motif variants in reactive arthritis synovial fluid and blood. Disease-linked clones were CD8+ and relatively rare in peripheral blood. Among TCR beta sequences, a motif of under ten highly homologous variants appeared characteristic of ankylosing spondylitis blood.

The CDR3 has 14 residues. The germline gives CDR1 SSHAT, CDR2 FNYEAQ (reference sequence). This clonotype was detected ten times or more. The antigen is unknown. The junction shows a germline mismatch at one end, possibly a read error. Molecular-barcoded quantitative 5'-RACE produced these TCR beta libraries. Each CDR3 protein gets one entry after TCRdb re-called the 5' RACE reads with MiXCR. The data hold about 500,000 distinct CDR3 sequences, with about 5.4% observed a single time. The specimen was blood, either unsorted or a sorted T cell fraction (not recorded which). The source of this sequence is a male donor with ankylosing spondylitis. This chain joins TRBV7-7 and TRBJ1-1, with TRBD1 as a possible D gene (5 bases). The CDR3 DNA reads TGTGCTAGCAGCCGCGAACAGGTGAACACTGAAGCTTTCTTT. Translation: CASSREQVNTEAFF.